This T cell receptor (beta chain) was captured in a study of shared clonotypes between healthy human individuals. Notes on the study in general: Larger estimated richness was generally recorded for naive subsets relative to memory subsets. Naive CD4 clonotype sharing across a few donors was 4.5% to 6%.

Sequencing used immunoSEQ multiplex PCR; TCRdb keeps in-frame clones, though not all of them. The table lists under 2.5 million clones, just under 95% of them singletons. With respect to this clone: The target antigen is unknown.

CD4+ cells were split into CD45RA+ naive and CD45RA-negative memory subsets. CDR3 length: 16 residues. The V gene lost 3 bases and the J gene lost 4 bases, with 14 bases spanning the gap. CDR1 and CDR2 (germline): SGHNT, YYREEE (reference sequence). The genes are TRBV5-4 and TRBJ2-6; no reliable D call. The sequenced sample was naive CD4+ T cells from PBMCs. Described subset: CD45RA+ positively selected. The sequence was collected from a man between 18 and 35 years old in good health. Some clones in this sample may be carry-over from other donors' samples. CDR3 region: CASSSLASRGANVLTF. The CDR3 DNA reads TGTGCCAGCAGCTCTCTGGCCTCAAGAGGGGCCAACGTCCTGACTTTC.